The rows below give T cell receptor beta chains drawn from one sample of a study of cytomegalovirus exposure and HLA in healthy donors. Sequencing used immunoSEQ multiplex PCR; TCRdb keeps in-frame clones, though not all of them. The sample shows around 130,000 clones, around 80% of them seen only once. The specimen was PBMCs. These receptors were taken from a man aged 50 to 60 in good health and CMV-seronegative. Both conserved end residues are part of each CDR3. The D gene is left open where the match is weak.

V,D,J,CDR3
TRBV6-4,.,TRBJ1-5,CASSDSPGGQPQHF
TRBV19,.,TRBJ1-6,CASSIEGQQRPRNSPLHF
TRBV5-1,TRBD1,TRBJ2-7,CASSLQGWDEDEQYF
TRBV14,.,TRBJ2-1,CASSQEIGGPYNEQFF
TRBV5-6,TRBD2,TRBJ2-3,CASSLGGGGSDTQYF
TRBV2,TRBD2,TRBJ2-7,CASSDVAGYEQYF
TRBV4-3,TRBD2,.,CASSQGLADSYEQYF
TRBV6-1,.,TRBJ1-1,CASTPRQVSNTEAFF
TRBV6-5,.,TRBJ2-7,CASSTVIYYEQYF
TRBV7-9,TRBD2,TRBJ2-3,CASSSIAGGRSAQTQYF
TRBV4-1,.,TRBJ1-1,CASSQAVNTEAFF
TRBV6-6,TRBD1,TRBJ1-4,CASSRDRGNEKLFF
TRBV5-1,.,TRBJ1-1,CASSPDSLNTEAFF
TRBV6-1,TRBD1,TRBJ2-7,CASRVGTEIYEQYF
TRBV12-5,.,TRBJ1-2,CASVPTDSPYGYTF
TRBV9,.,TRBJ1-2,CASSVGGADNYGYTF
TRBV7-8,.,TRBJ2-7,CASSPEAARVHEQYF
TRBV27,TRBD1,TRBJ1-4,CASGQGSGGEKLFF
TRBV29-1,.,TRBJ2-2,CSVEDRTNTGELFF
TRBV13,.,TRBJ1-5,CASSLSQGRAINQPQHF
TRBV7-2,.,TRBJ1-2,CASSGGQNYGYTF
TRBV27,.,TRBJ2-7,CASGSGTLYEQYF
TRBV13,.,TRBJ2-7,CASSPRDSGEQYF
TRBV7-2,.,TRBJ1-5,CASSLGAGYSNQPQHF
TRBV15,.,TRBJ1-4,CATSSLATNEKLFF
TRBV4-2,.,TRBJ1-6,CASSQEARANSPLHF
TRBV5-1,.,TRBJ1-1,CASREGAANTEAFF
TRBV15,.,TRBJ1-1,CATSSTTGVATEAFF
TRBV18,.,TRBJ1-4,CASSLGIPTNEKLFF
TRBV27,.,TRBJ1-2,CASSLHPPSPGSGYTF
TRBV5-6,TRBD2,TRBJ2-5,CASSSGGVNQETQYF
TRBV7-2,.,TRBJ1-2,CASSFQVANYGYTF
TRBV15,.,TRBJ2-5,CATSSRTPQETQYF
TRBV6-6,TRBD1,TRBJ1-5,CASTKTGERNQPQHF
TRBV4-1,TRBD1,TRBJ1-6,CASSQGGQANYNSPLHF